The 12 T cell receptor beta chains listed next were all sequenced from one sample in a study of shared clonotypes between healthy human individuals. Clones were sequenced by immunoSEQ multiplex PCR, and TCRdb holds only the in-frame ones, with some missing. The sample records millions of clones, approximately 94% being singletons. The naive CD8 fraction comprised CD45RO-negative cells positively selected for CCR7 and excluded terminally differentiated effector memory CD45RA+ cells. The source material was naive CD8+ T cells from PBMCs. Receptors originate from a man in his late teens or twenties in good health. Some clones in this sample may be carry-over from other donors' samples.

The CDR3 loop is CASFPGTGANVLTF. The CDR3 DNA reads TGCGCCAGTTTTCCCGGGACCGGGGCCAACGTCCTGACTTTC. V usage is TRBV10-2 and J usage is TRBJ2-6; D possibly uses TRBD1 or TRBD2 (5 bases each). The CDR3 loop spans 14 amino acids. V gave up 9 bases and J gave up 4 bases, with 13 bases separating them. Germline values: CDR1 WSHSY, CDR2 SAAADI.

This clone occurred once. CDR3 sequence reads: CASSSGGGYNEQFF. In DNA, the CDR3 is TGTGCCAGCAGCTCGGGTGGGGGGTACAATGAGCAGTTCTTC. The J gene is TRBJ2-1, the V gene TRBV5-6, with D possibly being TRBD2 (6 bases). CDR1 is SGHDT and CDR2 is YYEEEE in the germline V gene. V lost 3 bases to trimming and J lost 4 bases, with 11 bases between them. This CDR3 spans 14 amino acids.

J is TRBJ2-1 and V is TRBV7-3; possibly TRBD2 for D (6 bases). Germline loops: CDR1 SGHTA, CDR2 FQGTGA. The CDR3 length is 16 residues. V was cut by 5 bases and J by 7 bases, with 21 bases left in between. CDR3: CASSPDPGTGVNEQFF. CDR3 nucleotide sequence: TGTGCCAGCAGCCCCGACCCCGGGACTGGCGTTAATGAGCAGTTCTTC.

This chain links TRBV6-5 with TRBJ2-3, with a tentative D call TRBD1 (6 bases). V lost 2 bases, J lost 4 bases, and 13 bases lay in between. Per germline, CDR1 MNHEY and CDR2 SVGAGI. CDR3 length equals 15 residues. This CDR3 reads CASSYDRTTADTQYF. In DNA form, the CDR3 reads TGTGCCAGCAGTTACGACAGGACGACCGCAGATACGCAGTATTTT.

The chain recombines TRBV6-6 with TRBJ2-7; D gene uncertain. The CDR3 totals 13 residues. Per germline, CDR1 MNHNY and CDR2 SVGAGI (reference sequence). The germline V and J ends were trimmed by 2 bases and 3 bases, with 8 bases remaining between them. The DNA for the CDR3 is TGTGCCAGCAGTTACGGCGGAAACTACGAGCAGTACTTC. Its translation is CASSYGGNYEQYF.

V and J are TRBV5-4 and TRBJ2-2; perhaps D is TRBD1 or TRBD2 (5 bases each). V gave up 2 bases and J gave up 2 bases, with 13 bases separating them. Germline lookup yields CDR1 SGHNT and CDR2 YYREEE (reference sequence). The CDR3 consists of 16 residues. CDR3 nucleotide sequence: TGTGCCAGCAGCTTACTAACAGGAGGTAACACCGGGGAGCTGTTTTTT. Protein: CASSLLTGGNTGELFF.

Only one count was recorded for this clone. The chain couples TRBV28 to TRBJ2-2; the match to TRBD1 covers 9 bases. The germline gives CDR1 MDHEN, CDR2 SYDVKM. The CDR3 length is 17 residues. V was clipped by 6 bases and J by 4 bases; unmatched bases: 12. The CDR3 sequence: CASSTPGTGRVTGELFF. The CDR3 DNA reads as TGTGCCAGCAGCACACCCGGGACAGGGCGGGTCACCGGGGAGCTGTTTTTT.

The chain recombines TRBV27 with TRBJ2-3; no definite D call. V lost 6 bases to trimming and J lost 2 bases, with 12 bases between them. Germline V gene lookup returns CDR1 MNHEY and CDR2 SMNVEV (reference sequence). The CDR3 covers 14 residues. The CDR3 spells CASRPLRPTDTQYF. CDR3 sequence (DNA): TGTGCCAGCAGGCCACTCCGACCCACAGATACGCAGTATTTT.

V and J are TRBV19 and TRBJ1-1; no firm D call. CDR1 is LNHDA, CDR2 SQIVND, per germline (reference sequence). Between the trimmed V and J ends, which lost 2 bases and 8 bases, there was a span of 12 bases. The CDR3 consists of 13 residues. CDR3 amino acids: CASSIRSGIEAFF. The CDR3 DNA sequence: TGTGCCAGTAGTATAAGATCGGGGATCGAAGCTTTCTTT.

The chain is built from TRBV2 and TRBJ1-2; possibly TRBD1 for D (5 bases). CDR3 length: 13 amino acids. Trimming removed 10 bases from V and 2 bases from J, with 14 bases in between. Germline V lookup: CDR1 SNHLY, CDR2 FYNNEI. In nucleotides, the CDR3 is TGTGCCACCACCACCAGGGAAAACTATGGCTACACCTTC. Translated: CATTTRENYGYTF. Full variable domain (missing parts from reference TRBV2 and TRBJ1-2): EPEVTQTPSHQVTQMGQEVILRCVPISNHLYFYWYRQILGQKVEFLVSFYNNEISEKSEIFDDQFSVERPDGSNFTLKIRSTKLEDSAMYFCATTTRENYGYTFGSGTRLTVV.

This clone was picked up one time. The same CDR3 can be traced to other DNA sequences in this sample. This chain uses TRBV9 with TRBJ2-1; D may be TRBD2 (6 bases). Trimming cost V 0 bases and J 0 bases, with 10 bases left between them. Germline V gives CDR1 SGDLS, CDR2 YYNGEE. The CDR3 covers 16 residues. CDR3 in DNA: TGTGCCAGCAGCGTAGGTAGCGGAAGCTCCTACAATGAGCAGTTCTTC. It specifies CASSVGSGSSYNEQFF.

The rearrangement uses TRBV5-6 and TRBJ2-7; TRBD2 matches 12 bases. Germline values: CDR1 SGHDT, CDR2 YYEEEE. This CDR3 region has 18 residues. V lost 0 bases, J lost 4 bases, and 11 bases stayed unmatched. The CDR3 region has the DNA TGTGCCAGCAGCTTGGATCGGCTAGCGGGAGGGCCTTATTACGAGCAGTACTTC. It is translated as CASSLDRLAGGPYYEQYF.